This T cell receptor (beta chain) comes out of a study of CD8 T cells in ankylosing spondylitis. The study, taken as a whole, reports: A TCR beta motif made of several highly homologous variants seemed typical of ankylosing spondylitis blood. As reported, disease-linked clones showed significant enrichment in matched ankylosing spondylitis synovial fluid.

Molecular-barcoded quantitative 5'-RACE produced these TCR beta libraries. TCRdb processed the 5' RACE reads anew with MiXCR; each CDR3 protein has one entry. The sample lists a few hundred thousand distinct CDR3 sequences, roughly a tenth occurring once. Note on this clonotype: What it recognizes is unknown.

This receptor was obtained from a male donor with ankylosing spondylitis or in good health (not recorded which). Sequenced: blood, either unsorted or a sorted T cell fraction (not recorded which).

In DNA, the CDR3 is TGTGCCAGCAGCAGAACAGCGGGGGTTTCAGATACGCAGTATTTT. This encodes CASSRTAGVSDTQYF. V is TRBV7-8 and J is TRBJ2-3, with TRBD2 matching over 8 bases. V shed 5 bases, J shed 4 bases, and the junction held 8 bases outside the gene matches. The CDR3 consists of 15 residues. Per the germline V gene, CDR1 is SGHVS and CDR2 is FQNEAQ.